The rows below give T cell receptor beta chains drawn from one sample of a study of tumor-infiltrating lymphocytes in primary liver carcinoma. TCRdb reanalysed the multiplex PCR reads using MiXCR and keeps one entry per CDR3 protein. The table lists 300,000 to 350,000 distinct CDR3 sequences, about 65% of them singletons. Specimen: peripheral blood. The receptors stem from a man aged 40-50 years with primary liver carcinoma and hepatitis B virus infection. The CDR3 runs from the conserved cysteine through the conserved F or W. The D gene is left open where the match is weak. The size of a clone is reported for some rows only, either as once, few or many, or as a class for expanded clones.

j_gene | d_gene | abundance | len | v_gene | CDR3aa | CDR3nt
TRBJ2-1 | . | . | 17 | TRBV2 | CASSEAPTGGPYNEQFF | TGTGCCAGCAGTGAAGCCCCTACTGGGGGACCCTACAATGAGCAGTTCTTC
TRBJ1-3 | TRBD1 | . | 17 | TRBV11-2 | CASNIIRGQGSGNTIYF | TGTGCCAGCAACATAATACGGGGACAGGGCTCTGGAAACACCATATATTTT
TRBJ1-5 | . | . | 14 | TRBV7-9 | CASSSDVAMQPQHF | TGTGCCAGCAGCTCGGACGTGGCGATGCAGCCCCAGCATTTT
TRBJ2-1 | . | . | 12 | TRBV10-2 | CASARGNNEQFF | TGCGCCAGCGCAAGGGGAAACAATGAGCAGTTCTTC
TRBJ2-5 | . | . | 15 | TRBV15 | CATSRVTGDDETQYF | TGTGCCACCAGCAGAGTAACGGGGGATGACGAGACCCAGTACTTC
TRBJ2-2 | . | . | 17 | TRBV11-2 | CAGSGVWDITSARELFF | TGTGCCGGCAGCGGAGTTTGGGACATTACCTCTGCCAGGGAGCTGTTTTTT
TRBJ2-1 | TRBD2 | many | 18 | TRBV29-1 | CSVEETSGRATAYNEQFF | TGCAGCGTTGAAGAGACTAGCGGGAGGGCCACGGCCTACAATGAGCAGTTCTTC
TRBJ1-1 | TRBD1 | . | 17 | TRBV11-2 | CASTGIEGQVLNTEAFF | TGTGCCAGCACCGGTATAGAAGGACAGGTTCTAAACACTGAAGCTTTCTTT
TRBJ1-6 | . | . | 15 | TRBV4-2 | CASIQGTGGGSPLHF | TGTGCCAGCATCCAGGGGACTGGCGGGGGTTCACCCCTCCACTTT
TRBJ1-2 | . | few | 14 | TRBV10-3 | CAISEKGPNYGYTF | TGTGCCATCAGTGAAAAGGGGCCGAACTATGGCTACACCTTC
TRBJ2-7 | TRBD1 | . | 13 | TRBV11-2 | CASSRRTGYEQYF | TGTGCCAGCAGCCGCCGGACAGGCTACGAGCAGTACTTC
TRBJ2-3 | . | many | 14 | TRBV12-3/TRBV12-4 | CASSWDIFTDTQYF | TGTGCCAGCAGTTGGGACATCTTCACAGATACGCAGTATTTT